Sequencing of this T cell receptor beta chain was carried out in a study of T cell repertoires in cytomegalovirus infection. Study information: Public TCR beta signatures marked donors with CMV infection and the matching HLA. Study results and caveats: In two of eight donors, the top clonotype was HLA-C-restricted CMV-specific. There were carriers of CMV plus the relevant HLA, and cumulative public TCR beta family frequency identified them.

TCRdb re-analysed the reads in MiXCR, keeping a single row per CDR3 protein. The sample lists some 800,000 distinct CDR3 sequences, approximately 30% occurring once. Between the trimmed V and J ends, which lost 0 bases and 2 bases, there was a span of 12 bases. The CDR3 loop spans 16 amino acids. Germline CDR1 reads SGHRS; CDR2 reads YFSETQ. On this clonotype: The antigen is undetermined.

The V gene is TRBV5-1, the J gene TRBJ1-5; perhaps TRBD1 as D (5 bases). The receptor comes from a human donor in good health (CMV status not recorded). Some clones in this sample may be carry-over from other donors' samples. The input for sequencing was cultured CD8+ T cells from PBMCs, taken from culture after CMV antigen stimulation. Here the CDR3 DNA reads TGCGCCAGCAGCTTGGGGGACGCCCCCGGCAATCAGCCCCAGCATTTT. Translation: CASSLGDAPGNQPQHF.